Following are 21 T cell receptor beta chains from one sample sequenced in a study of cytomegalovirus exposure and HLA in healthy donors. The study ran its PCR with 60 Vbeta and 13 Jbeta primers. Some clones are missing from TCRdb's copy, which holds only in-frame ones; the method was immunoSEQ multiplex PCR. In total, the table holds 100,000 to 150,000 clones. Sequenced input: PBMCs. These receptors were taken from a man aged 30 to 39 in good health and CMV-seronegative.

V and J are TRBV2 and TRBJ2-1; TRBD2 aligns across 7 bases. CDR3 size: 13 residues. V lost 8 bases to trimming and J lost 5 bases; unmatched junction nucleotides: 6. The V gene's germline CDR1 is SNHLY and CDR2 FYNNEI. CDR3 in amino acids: CASRGGLNNEQFF. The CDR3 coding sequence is TGTGCCAGCCGGGGAGGGTTGAACAATGAGCAGTTCTTC.

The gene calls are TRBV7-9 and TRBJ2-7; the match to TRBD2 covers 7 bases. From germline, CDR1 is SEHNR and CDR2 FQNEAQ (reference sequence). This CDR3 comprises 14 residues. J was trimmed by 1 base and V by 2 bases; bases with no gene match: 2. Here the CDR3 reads CASSLPGGSYEQYF. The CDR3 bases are TGTGCCAGCAGCTTACCGGGAGGATCCTACGAGCAGTACTTC.

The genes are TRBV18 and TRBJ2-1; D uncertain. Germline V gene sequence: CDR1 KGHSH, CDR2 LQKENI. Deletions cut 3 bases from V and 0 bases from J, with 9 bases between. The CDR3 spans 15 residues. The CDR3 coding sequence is TGTGCCAGCTCACCCTGGCAGTCCTCCTACAATGAGCAGTTCTTC. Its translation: CASSPWQSSYNEQFF.

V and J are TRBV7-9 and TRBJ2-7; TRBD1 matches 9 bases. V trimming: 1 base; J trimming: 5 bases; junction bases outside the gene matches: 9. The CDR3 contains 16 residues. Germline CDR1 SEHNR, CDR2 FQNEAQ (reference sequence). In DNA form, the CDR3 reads TGTGCCAGCAGCTTAGAAGCCGGGGACAGGGTCCACGAGCAGTACTTC. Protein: CASSLEAGDRVHEQYF.

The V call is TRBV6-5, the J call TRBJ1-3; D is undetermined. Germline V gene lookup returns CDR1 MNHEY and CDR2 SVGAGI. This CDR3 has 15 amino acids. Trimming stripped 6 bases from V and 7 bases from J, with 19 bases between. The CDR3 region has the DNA TGTGCCAGCAGGGTCCTGAGCGGGGTGGGGAACACCATATATTTT. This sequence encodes CASRVLSGVGNTIYF.

The CDR3 DNA reads TGTGCCAGCAGCTCTAACCCCCCGGGAGCGAACACCGGGGAGCTGTTTTTT. It codes for CASSSNPPGANTGELFF. The chain employs TRBV7-3 and TRBJ2-2, with a tentative D call TRBD2 (6 bases). CDR3 length: 17 residues. V lost 4 bases and J 0 bases, leaving 15 bases between the germline ends. Germline CDR1 and CDR2: SGHTA and FQGTGA.

In nucleotides, the CDR3 is TGCGCCAGCAGCCCGGGGACAGAAGCTAACTATGGCTACACCTTC. Translation gives CASSPGTEANYGYTF. The gene calls are TRBV5-1 and TRBJ1-2; TRBD1 aligns across 7 bases. This CDR3 is built from 15 residues. V gave up 4 bases and J gave up 0 bases; unmatched junction bases: 6. CDR1 is SGHRS and CDR2 is YFSETQ in the germline V gene.

The CDR3 reads CASSYPGGGEAFF. Here the CDR3 DNA reads TGTGCCAGCAGTTACCCAGGGGGCGGTGAAGCTTTCTTT. This chain links TRBV6-5 with TRBJ1-1; 8 positions agree with TRBD1. Germline loops: CDR1 MNHEY, CDR2 SVGAGI. This CDR3 has 13 amino acids. V lost 2 bases and J lost 7; bases outside the gene matches: 3.

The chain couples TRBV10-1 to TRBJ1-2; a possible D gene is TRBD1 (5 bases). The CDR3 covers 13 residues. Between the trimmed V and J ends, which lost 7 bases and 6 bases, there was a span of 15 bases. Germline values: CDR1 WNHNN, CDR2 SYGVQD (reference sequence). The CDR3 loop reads CASKVRVGNGYTF. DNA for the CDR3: TGCGCCAGCAAGGTCAGGGTGGGGAATGGCTACACCTTC.

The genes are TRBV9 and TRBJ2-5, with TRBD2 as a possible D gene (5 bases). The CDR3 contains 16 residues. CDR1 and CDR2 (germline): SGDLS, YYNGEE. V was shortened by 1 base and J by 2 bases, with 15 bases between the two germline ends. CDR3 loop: CASSVWMGVGQETQYF. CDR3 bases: TGTGCCAGCAGCGTATGGATGGGAGTCGGACAAGAGACCCAGTACTTC.

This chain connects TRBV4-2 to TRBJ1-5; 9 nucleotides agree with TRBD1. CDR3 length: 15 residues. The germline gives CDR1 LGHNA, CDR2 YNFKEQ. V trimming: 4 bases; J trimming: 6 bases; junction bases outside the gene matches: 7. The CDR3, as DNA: TGTGCCAGCAGCCGGACAGGGGAGGATGGTCAGCCCCAGCATTTT. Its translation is CASSRTGEDGQPQHF.

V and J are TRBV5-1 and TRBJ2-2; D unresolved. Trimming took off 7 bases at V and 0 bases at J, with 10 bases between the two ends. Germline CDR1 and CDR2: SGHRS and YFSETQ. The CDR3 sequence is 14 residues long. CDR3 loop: CASETVTNTGELFF. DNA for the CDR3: TGCGCCAGCGAGACTGTCACGAACACCGGGGAGCTGTTTTTT.

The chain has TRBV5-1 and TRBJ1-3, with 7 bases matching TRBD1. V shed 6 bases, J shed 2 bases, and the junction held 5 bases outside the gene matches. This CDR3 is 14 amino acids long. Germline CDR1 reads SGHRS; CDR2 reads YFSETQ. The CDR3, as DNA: TGCGCCAGCAAACTAACAGGGGCTGGAAACACCATATATTTT. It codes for CASKLTGAGNTIYF.

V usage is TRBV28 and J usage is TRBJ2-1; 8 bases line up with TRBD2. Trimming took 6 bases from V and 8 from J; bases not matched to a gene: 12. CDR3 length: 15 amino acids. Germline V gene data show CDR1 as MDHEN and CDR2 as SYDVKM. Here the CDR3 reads CASSLPGLAGHEQFF. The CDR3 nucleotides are TGTGCCAGCAGCCTACCAGGACTAGCAGGGCATGAGCAGTTCTTC.

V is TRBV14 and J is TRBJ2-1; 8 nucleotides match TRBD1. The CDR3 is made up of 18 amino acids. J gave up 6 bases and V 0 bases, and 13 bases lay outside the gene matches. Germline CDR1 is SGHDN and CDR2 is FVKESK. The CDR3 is CASSQDQPTGVRVNEQFF. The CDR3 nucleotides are TGTGCCAGCAGCCAAGACCAACCGACAGGGGTGAGGGTCAATGAGCAGTTCTTC.

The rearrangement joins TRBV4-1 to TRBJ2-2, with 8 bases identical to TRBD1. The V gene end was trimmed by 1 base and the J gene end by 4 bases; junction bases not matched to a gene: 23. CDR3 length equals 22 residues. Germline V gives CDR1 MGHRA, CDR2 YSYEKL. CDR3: CASSQGTRVGQVGRVRTGELFF. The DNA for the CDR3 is TGCGCCAGCAGCCAAGGAACAAGGGTGGGACAGGTGGGTAGGGTTCGCACCGGGGAGCTGTTTTTT.

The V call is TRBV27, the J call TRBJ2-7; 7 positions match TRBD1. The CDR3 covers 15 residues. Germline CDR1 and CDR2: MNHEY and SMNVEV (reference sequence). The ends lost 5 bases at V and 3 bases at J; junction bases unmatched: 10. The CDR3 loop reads CASSLRTGTIYEQYF. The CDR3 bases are TGTGCCAGCAGTCTTAGGACAGGTACTATCTACGAGCAGTACTTC.

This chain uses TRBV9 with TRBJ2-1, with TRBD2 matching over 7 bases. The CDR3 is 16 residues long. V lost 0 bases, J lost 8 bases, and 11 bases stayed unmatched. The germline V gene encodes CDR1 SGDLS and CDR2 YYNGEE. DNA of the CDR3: TGTGCCAGCAGCGTAGCTTTTCGCGGGAGTGAGGATGAGCAGTTCTTC. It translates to CASSVAFRGSEDEQFF.

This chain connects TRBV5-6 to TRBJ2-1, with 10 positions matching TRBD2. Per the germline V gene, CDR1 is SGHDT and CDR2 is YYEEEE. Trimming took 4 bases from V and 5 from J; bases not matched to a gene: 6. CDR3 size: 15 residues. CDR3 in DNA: TGTGCCAGCAGCCTACCCGGGACTAGCGACAATGAGCAGTTCTTC. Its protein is CASSLPGTSDNEQFF.

CDR3 nucleotide sequence: TGTGCCAGCAGCCCCGGGACTAGCGGGAGTTATACGCAGTATTTT. Residues: CASSPGTSGSYTQYF. The chain links TRBV11-2 to TRBJ2-3; 14 bases line up with TRBD2. This CDR3 region has 15 residues. Germline loops: CDR1 SGHAT, CDR2 FQNNGV. After removal of 5 bases from V and 7 bases from J, the junction contained 5 bases not matched to a gene.

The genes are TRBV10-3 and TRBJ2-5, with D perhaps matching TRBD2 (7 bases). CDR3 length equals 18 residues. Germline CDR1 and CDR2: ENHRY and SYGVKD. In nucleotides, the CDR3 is TGTCGTAGGAACTTGGGAGGGGTCGAAGGGGGGGAATGGGAGACCCAGTACTTC. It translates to CRRNLGGVEGGEWETQYF.